The 32 T cell receptor beta chains reported below all come from one sample, sequenced in a study of T cell responses to AZD1222 COVID-19 vaccine. Repertoires were generated with immunoSEQ multiplex PCR, while TCRdb's copy carries only in-frame clones and drops some. The table includes more than 95,000 clones, around 90% detected once. The sample in question was peripheral blood, obtained on day 0 of AZD1222 vaccination. The receptors were sampled from an adult in good health.

V gene TRBV2 combines with J gene TRBJ1-4; D is possibly TRBD1 (5 bases). This CDR3 region has 15 residues. V lost 6 bases and J 4 bases, leaving 15 bases between the germline ends. CDR1 is SNHLY, CDR2 FYNNEI, per germline. CDR3 sequence (DNA): TGTGCCAGCAGAGGACCCCGGGACTTTAATGAAAAACTGTTTTTT. Residues: CASRGPRDFNEKLFF.

The chain recombines TRBV6-4 with TRBJ1-2, with a possible D match to TRBD1 (5 bases). CDR3 length: 13 amino acids. V was pared by 4 bases and J by 4 bases, with 10 bases between. Looked up from germline, CDR1 is MRHNA and CDR2 is SNTAGT. The CDR3 DNA sequence: TGTGCCAGCAGTGCGCGGGGGACCTATGGCTACACCTTC. Residues: CASSARGTYGYTF.

This chain uses TRBV2 with TRBJ2-4; 9 nucleotides agree with TRBD2. Germline CDR1 SNHLY, CDR2 FYNNEI. Unmatched junction bases numbered 5, after V lost 6 bases and J lost 5 bases. The CDR3 runs 14 residues. The CDR3 bases are TGTGCCAGCAGGTGGCGGGGGGGCGAAAACATTCAGTACTTC. This gives the protein CASRWRGGENIQYF.

The V gene is TRBV18, the J gene TRBJ1-2; the match to TRBD1 covers 7 bases. V was clipped by 3 bases and J by 0 bases; unmatched bases: 7. CDR1 KGHSH and CDR2 LQKENI come from the germline V gene. This CDR3 spans 16 amino acids. The CDR3 reads CASSPRTGMTNYGYTF. The DNA of the CDR3 is TGTGCCAGCTCACCCCGGACAGGAATGACTAACTATGGCTACACCTTC.

The chain joins TRBV27 to TRBJ2-6, with 7 nucleotides matching TRBD1. The germline gives CDR1 MNHEY, CDR2 SMNVEV (reference sequence). The J segment lost 0 bases and the V segment lost 6 bases, leaving 8 bases of the junction unmatched. The CDR3 totals 17 residues. The chain's CDR3 is CASSYWTGSSGANVLTF. The CDR3 nucleotides are TGTGCCAGCAGCTACTGGACAGGAAGCTCTGGGGCCAACGTCCTGACTTTC.

The rearrangement joins TRBV9 to TRBJ2-5; D gene ambiguous. This CDR3 spans 13 amino acids. V lost 0 bases and J lost 7, with 10 bases in between. Germline V gene sequence: CDR1 SGDLS, CDR2 YYNGEE. CDR3 sequence reads: CASSVDSLGTQYF. The CDR3 DNA reads TGTGCCAGCAGCGTAGATTCCCTTGGGACCCAGTACTTC.

The gene calls are TRBV2 and TRBJ1-1; D gene ambiguous. Per the germline V gene, CDR1 is SNHLY and CDR2 is FYNNEI. The CDR3 loop spans 12 amino acids. V was shortened by 2 bases and J by 11 bases, with 12 bases between the two germline ends. The CDR3 DNA follows: TGTGCCAGCAGTGAATCCCAGCTGGATGCTTTCTTT. Its protein product is CASSESQLDAFF.

This rearrangement joins TRBV2 to TRBJ1-2; TRBD1 matches 10 bases. The CDR3 is 13 residues long. Germline CDR1 reads SNHLY; CDR2 reads FYNNEI. The trim removed 6 bases at V and 8 bases at J, leaving 6 bases unmatched. The CDR3 coding sequence is TGTGCCAGCAGCCGGGACAGGGGAGTGGGCTACACCTTC. It codes for CASSRDRGVGYTF.

The rearrangement joins TRBV13 to TRBJ1-5; tentatively, D is TRBD1 (6 bases). This CDR3 comprises 15 residues. V lost 5 bases and J lost 4, with 15 bases in between. Germline CDR1 is PRHDT and CDR2 is FYEKMQ (reference sequence). CDR3 residues: CASSLGGPANQPQHF. In nucleotides, the CDR3 is TGTGCCAGCAGCCTTGGGGGGCCTGCTAATCAGCCCCAGCATTTT.

The chain links TRBV6-5 to TRBJ2-7; 9 bases are a match to TRBD1. Unmatched junction bases numbered 8, after V lost 2 bases and J lost 6 bases. Germline V lookup: CDR1 MNHEY, CDR2 SVGAGI. The CDR3 spans 15 residues. CDR3 nucleotide sequence: TGTGCCAGCAGTTACCCGGGACAGGGCGGGCTCGAGCAGTACTTC. Translated, it gives CASSYPGQGGLEQYF.

The chain uses TRBV30 and TRBJ2-3; 8 bases are shared with TRBD2. V shed 3 bases, J shed 3 bases, and the junction held 8 bases outside the gene matches. There are 15 residues in the CDR3. Germline CDR1 reads GTSNPN; CDR2 reads SVGIG (reference sequence). The CDR3 is CAWSEGGGTTDTQYF. The CDR3 coding sequence is TGTGCCTGGAGCGAAGGCGGGGGGACGACAGATACGCAGTATTTT.

V gene TRBV27 combines with J gene TRBJ2-7; D may be TRBD2 (5 bases). Germline V CDR1 and CDR2: MNHEY, SMNVEV (reference sequence). V shed 2 bases and J shed 3 bases, with 8 bases lying between them. This CDR3 comprises 13 residues. In nucleotides, the CDR3 is TGTGCCAGCAGTTTACGGGGATTCTACGAGCAGTACTTC. Translation gives CASSLRGFYEQYF.

This chain connects TRBV28 to TRBJ1-3; TRBD1 might be the D (6 bases). The CDR3 loop spans 16 amino acids. Trimming cost V 1 base and J 4 bases, with 14 bases left between them. The germline CDR1 and CDR2 sequences are MDHEN and SYDVKM. The CDR3 DNA sequence: TGTGCCAGCAGTTTATCTTACCCGGGACAAGGAAACACCATATATTTT. Protein sequence: CASSLSYPGQGNTIYF.

The chain couples TRBV21-1 to TRBJ1-1. TRBV21-1 is listed as a pseudogene. The CDR3 runs 16 residues. Here the CDR3 reads CASSKGQGGGDTEAFF. CDR3 nucleotide sequence: TGTGCCAGCAGCAAAGGTCAGGGCGGGGGGGACACTGAAGCTTTCTTT.

The rearrangement joins TRBV10-1 to TRBJ1-2; D is undetermined. Germline V gene lookup returns CDR1 WNHNN and CDR2 SYGVQD (reference sequence). The CDR3 has 13 amino acids. Between the trimmed V and J ends, which lost 0 bases and 4 bases, there was a span of 6 bases. This CDR3 is CASSESVFYGYTF. The CDR3 DNA sequence: TGCGCCAGCAGTGAGTCGGTATTCTATGGCTACACCTTC.

In regard to this clone: One end of the junction is discordant with germline, which a read error may explain. The rearrangement joins TRBV19 to TRBJ1-1; no firm D call. CDR1 and CDR2 from the germline V gene are LNHDA and SQIVND (reference sequence). This CDR3 is built from 17 residues. As DNA, the CDR3 is TGTGCCAGTACTATAAAGTTCAGACCGGTGGGTCAAACTGAAGCTTTCTTT. Encoded protein: CASTIKFRPVGQTEAFF.

The chain has TRBV7-7 and TRBJ1-1; possible D gene TRBD1, 5 bases. This CDR3 contains 16 residues. Germline lookup yields CDR1 SSHAT and CDR2 FNYEAQ (reference sequence). Trimming took 5 bases from V and 1 from J, leaving 17 bases between them. CDR3 DNA sequence: TGTGCCAGCAGCCCTTACCCACGGGGCGCGAACACTGAAGCTTTCTTT. Protein: CASSPYPRGANTEAFF.

Only one count was recorded for this clone. This chain joins TRBV7-9 and TRBJ2-4; 9 nucleotides align to TRBD1. The CDR3 is made up of 15 amino acids. Germline CDR1 SEHNR, CDR2 FQNEAQ (reference sequence). V shed 0 bases and J 4 bases; nucleotides not matched to a gene: 1. The CDR3 DNA reads as TGTGCCAGCAGCTTAGCTGGGACAGGGAAAAACATTCAGTACTTC. Protein: CASSLAGTGKNIQYF.

This chain joins TRBV19 and TRBJ2-1, with a tentative D call TRBD2 (6 bases). The CDR3 has 16 amino acids. Trimming cost V 10 bases and J 0 bases, with 19 bases left between them. Germline values: CDR1 LNHDA, CDR2 SQIVND (reference sequence). In DNA, the CDR3 is TGTGCCACCTCGGGGGAGATCAAGAGCTCCTACAATGAGCAGTTCTTC. It yields the protein CATSGEIKSSYNEQFF.

This clone was picked up one time. The chain carries TRBV5-1 and TRBJ1-1; D uncertain. Germline V lookup: CDR1 SGHRS, CDR2 YFSETQ. This CDR3 is 14 amino acids long. V was clipped by 5 bases and J by 0 bases, with 11 bases between them. CDR3 sequence: CASSVGRMNTEAFF. For the CDR3, the DNA is TGCGCCAGCAGTGTTGGCAGGATGAACACTGAAGCTTTCTTT.

The chain links TRBV30 to TRBJ2-7, with D hard to call. The length of the CDR3 is 12 residues. Trimming left V 0 bases short and J 3 bases short, with 6 bases between. Germline CDR1 reads GTSNPN; CDR2 reads SVGIG (reference sequence). CDR3 sequence reads: CAWSVLSYEQYF. CDR3 coding DNA: TGTGCCTGGAGTGTACTTAGCTACGAGCAGTACTTC. The full variable domain, with the rest looked up from reference TRBV30 and TRBJ2-7, is SQTIHQWPATLVQPVGSPLSLECTVEGTSNPNLYWYRQAAGRGLQLLFYSVGIGQISSEVPQNLSASRPQDRQFILSSKKLLLSDSGFYLCAWSVLSYEQYFGPGTRLTVT.

This rearrangement joins TRBV10-3 to TRBJ1-6; the match to TRBD1 covers 9 bases. This CDR3 has 14 residues. Unmatched junction bases numbered 0, after V lost 2 bases and J lost 7 bases. Germline V gene lookup returns CDR1 ENHRY and CDR2 SYGVKD. In nucleotides, the CDR3 is TGTGCCATCAGTGAGGGACAGGGGAATTCACCCCTCCACTTT. Translation: CAISEGQGNSPLHF.

V is TRBV2 and J is TRBJ2-7; TRBD1 might be the D (6 bases). V gave up 3 bases and J gave up 5 bases, with 11 bases separating them. Germline CDR1 and CDR2: SNHLY and FYNNEI. The CDR3 consists of 13 residues. The CDR3: CASSELRGHEQYF. The CDR3 DNA is TGTGCCAGCAGTGAGCTCAGGGGCCACGAGCAGTACTTC.

The rearrangement uses TRBV20-1 and TRBJ2-7; 10 bases are a match to TRBD2. Germline CDR1 is DFQATT and CDR2 is SNEGSKA (reference sequence). The CDR3 extends over 11 amino acids. V shed 6 bases and J 6 bases; nucleotides not matched to a gene: 2. For the CDR3, the DNA is TGCAGTGCGCTAGCGGGGGTCGAGCAGTACTTC. It specifies CSALAGVEQYF.

The J gene is TRBJ1-1, the V gene TRBV7-3; TRBD1 aligns across 10 bases. With V trimmed by 5 bases and J by 7 bases, 4 bases remained unmatched. Germline-derived CDR1 and CDR2 are SGHTA and FQGTGA. CDR3 length: 13 amino acids. The CDR3 protein is CASSQGQGLEAFF. CDR3 bases: TGTGCCAGCAGCCAGGGACAGGGGCTTGAAGCTTTCTTT.

The chain links TRBV5-1 to TRBJ1-2, with 7 nucleotides matching TRBD1. CDR1 is SGHRS, CDR2 YFSETQ, per germline. The CDR3 has 14 amino acids. The V gene end was trimmed by 2 bases and the J gene end by 0 bases; junction bases not matched to a gene: 1. The CDR3 protein is CASSLGTANYGYTF. The CDR3 region has the DNA TGCGCCAGCAGCTTAGGGACAGCTAACTATGGCTACACCTTC.

The rearrangement links TRBV5-1 to TRBJ1-1; D is ambiguous. This CDR3 has 13 residues. CDR1 is SGHRS, CDR2 YFSETQ, per germline. V was shortened by 4 bases and J by 7 bases, with 14 bases between the two germline ends. The CDR3 loop reads CASSAGGPREAFF. CDR3 nucleotide sequence: TGCGCCAGCAGCGCCGGCGGGCCACGTGAAGCTTTCTTT.

V is TRBV19 and J is TRBJ1-6; possible D gene TRBD1, 6 bases. The CDR3 is made up of 15 amino acids. V was pared by 5 bases and J by 6 bases, with 14 bases between. Germline V gene data show CDR1 as LNHDA and CDR2 as SQIVND (reference sequence). The CDR3 DNA reads TGTGCCAGTAGTGAGGGGGGCCGGTTTAATTCACCCCTCCACTTT. Amino acids: CASSEGGRFNSPLHF.

Only one count was recorded for this clone. The gene calls are TRBV3-1 (or the pseudogene TRBV3-2) and TRBJ1-2, with D hard to call. Germline CDR1 LGHDT, CDR2 YNNKEL (reference sequence). The CDR3 runs to 11 residues. The V and J ends lost 0 bases and 5 bases respectively, with 1 base between them. Here the CDR3 DNA reads TGTGCCAGCAGCCAAGATTATGGCTACACCTTC. Its translation is CASSQDYGYTF.

The chain uses TRBV10-3 and TRBJ2-1, with D possibly matching TRBD2 (5 bases). Trimming shortened V by 6 bases and J by 4 bases, and 7 bases separated the two germline ends. Germline-derived CDR1 and CDR2 are ENHRY and SYGVKD. CDR3 length: 12 residues. The CDR3 nucleotides are TGTGCCATCAGGGACTCTTACAATGAGCAGTTCTTC. Protein product: CAIRDSYNEQFF.

The rearrangement links TRBV27 to TRBJ2-2, with 8 positions matching TRBD1. The CDR3 runs to 14 residues. The J segment lost 4 bases and the V segment lost 8 bases, leaving 6 bases of the junction unmatched. Germline CDR1 MNHEY, CDR2 SMNVEV (reference sequence). CDR3 sequence: CASARGPSTGELFF. The DNA for the CDR3 is TGTGCCAGCGCCAGGGGGCCAAGCACCGGGGAGCTGTTTTTT.

The genes are TRBV2 and TRBJ2-1, with D unresolved. Trimming left V 1 base short and J 0 bases short, with 4 bases between. The CDR3 covers 14 residues. The germline V gene has CDR1 SNHLY and CDR2 FYNNEI. As DNA, the CDR3 is TGTGCCAGCAGTGAAGACTACTCCTACAATGAGCAGTTCTTC. Protein product: CASSEDYSYNEQFF.